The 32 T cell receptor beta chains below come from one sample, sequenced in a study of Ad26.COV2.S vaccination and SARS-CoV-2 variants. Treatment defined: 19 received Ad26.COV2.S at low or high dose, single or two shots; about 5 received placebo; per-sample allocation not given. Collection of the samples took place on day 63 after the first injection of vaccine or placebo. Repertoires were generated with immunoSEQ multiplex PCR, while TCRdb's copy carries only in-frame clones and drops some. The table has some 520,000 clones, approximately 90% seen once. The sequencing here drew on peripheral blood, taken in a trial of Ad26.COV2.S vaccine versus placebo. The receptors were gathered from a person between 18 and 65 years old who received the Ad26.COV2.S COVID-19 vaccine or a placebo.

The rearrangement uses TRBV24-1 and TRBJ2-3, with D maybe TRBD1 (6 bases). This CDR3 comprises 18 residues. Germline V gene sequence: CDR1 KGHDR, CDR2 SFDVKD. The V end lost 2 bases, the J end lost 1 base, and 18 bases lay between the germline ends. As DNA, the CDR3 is TGTGCCACCAGTGATTCCGGGACAAAAACATGGGGCACAGATACGCAGTATTTT. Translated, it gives CATSDSGTKTWGTDTQYF.

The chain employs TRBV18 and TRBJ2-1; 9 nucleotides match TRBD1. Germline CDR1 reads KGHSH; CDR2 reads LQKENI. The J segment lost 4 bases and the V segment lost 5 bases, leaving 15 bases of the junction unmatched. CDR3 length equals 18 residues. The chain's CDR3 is CASSANFQGQGLYNEQFF. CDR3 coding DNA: TGTGCCAGCTCAGCGAACTTTCAGGGACAGGGTTTGTACAATGAGCAGTTCTTC.

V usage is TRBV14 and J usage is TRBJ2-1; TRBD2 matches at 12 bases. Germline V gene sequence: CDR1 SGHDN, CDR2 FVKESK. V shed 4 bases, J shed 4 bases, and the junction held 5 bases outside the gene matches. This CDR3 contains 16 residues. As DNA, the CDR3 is TGTGCCAGCAGCCCACTAGCGGGAGGCCTATACAATGAGCAGTTCTTC. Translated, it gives CASSPLAGGLYNEQFF.

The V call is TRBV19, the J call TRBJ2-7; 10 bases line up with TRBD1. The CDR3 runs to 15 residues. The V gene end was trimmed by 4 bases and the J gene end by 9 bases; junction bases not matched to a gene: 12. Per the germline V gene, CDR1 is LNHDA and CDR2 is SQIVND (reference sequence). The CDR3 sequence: CASSNPGQGPSGQYF. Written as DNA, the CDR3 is TGTGCCAGTAGTAACCCGGGACAGGGGCCGAGCGGGCAGTACTTC. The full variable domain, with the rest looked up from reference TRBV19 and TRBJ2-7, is DGGITQSPKYLFRKEGQNVTLSCEQNLNHDAMYWYRQDPGQGLRLIYYSQIVNDFQKGDIAEGYSVSREKKESFPLTVTSAQKNPTAFYLCASSNPGQGPSGQYFGPGTRLTVT.

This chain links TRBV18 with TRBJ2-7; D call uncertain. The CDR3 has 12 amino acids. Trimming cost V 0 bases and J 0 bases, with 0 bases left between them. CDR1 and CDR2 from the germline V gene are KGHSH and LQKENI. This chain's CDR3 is CASSPPSYEQYF. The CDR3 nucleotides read TGTGCCAGCTCACCACCCTCCTACGAGCAGTACTTC.

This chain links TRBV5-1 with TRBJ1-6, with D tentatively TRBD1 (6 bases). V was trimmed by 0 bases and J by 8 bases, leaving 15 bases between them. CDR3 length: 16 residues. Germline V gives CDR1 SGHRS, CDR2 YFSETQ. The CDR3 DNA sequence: TGCGCCAGCAGCTTGGGGAACCCGGGGGCCTATTCACCCCTCCACTTT. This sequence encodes CASSLGNPGAYSPLHF.

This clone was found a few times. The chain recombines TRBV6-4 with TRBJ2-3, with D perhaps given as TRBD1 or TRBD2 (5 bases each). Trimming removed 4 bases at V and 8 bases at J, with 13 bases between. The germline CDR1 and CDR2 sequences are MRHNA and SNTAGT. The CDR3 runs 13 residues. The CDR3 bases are TGTGCCAGCAGTGTGGGACCCCAGGGTACGCAGTATTTT. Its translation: CASSVGPQGTQYF.

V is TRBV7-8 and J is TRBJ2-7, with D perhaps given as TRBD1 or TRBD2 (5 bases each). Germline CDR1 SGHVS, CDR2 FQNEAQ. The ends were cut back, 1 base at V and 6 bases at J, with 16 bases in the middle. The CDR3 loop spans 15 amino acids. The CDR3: CASSLVGTAAGEQYF. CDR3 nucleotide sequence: TGTGCCAGCAGCTTAGTAGGGACGGCCGCCGGCGAGCAGTACTTC.

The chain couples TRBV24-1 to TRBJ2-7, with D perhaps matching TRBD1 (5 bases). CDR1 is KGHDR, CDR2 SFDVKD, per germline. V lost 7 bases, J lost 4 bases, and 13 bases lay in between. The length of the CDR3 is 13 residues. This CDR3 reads CATSQTAGYEQYF. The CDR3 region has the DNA TGTGCCACCAGCCAGACAGCAGGATACGAGCAGTACTTC.

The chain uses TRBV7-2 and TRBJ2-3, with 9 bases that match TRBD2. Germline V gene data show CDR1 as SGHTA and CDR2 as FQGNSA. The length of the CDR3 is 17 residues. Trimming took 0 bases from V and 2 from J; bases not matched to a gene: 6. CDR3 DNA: TGTGCCAGCAGCTTAGCGCTGGCTAGCGGGGCCACAGATACGCAGTATTTT. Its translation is CASSLALASGATDTQYF.

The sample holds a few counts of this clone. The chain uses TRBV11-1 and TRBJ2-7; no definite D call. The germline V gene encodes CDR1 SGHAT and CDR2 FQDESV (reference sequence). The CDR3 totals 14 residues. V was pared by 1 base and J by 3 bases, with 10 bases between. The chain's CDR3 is CASSLGPRDYEQYF. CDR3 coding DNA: TGTGCCAGCAGCTTAGGACCGAGAGACTACGAGCAGTACTTC.

CDR3 DNA: TGTGCCAGCAGCCCCTGGGGGCCTGACAGGAACTATGGCTACACCTTC. Encoded protein: CASSPWGPDRNYGYTF. The chain joins TRBV5-7 to TRBJ1-2; the D gene is possibly TRBD1 (6 bases). TRBV5-7 is designated an ORF whose function remains uncertain. V shed 4 bases and J shed 2 bases, with 18 bases lying between them. The CDR3 consists of 16 residues.

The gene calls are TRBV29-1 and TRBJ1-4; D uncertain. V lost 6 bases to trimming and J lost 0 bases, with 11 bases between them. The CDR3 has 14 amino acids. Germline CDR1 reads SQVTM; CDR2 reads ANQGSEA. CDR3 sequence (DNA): TGCAGCGTCCCCGACGGTGCAACTAATGAAAAACTGTTTTTT. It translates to CSVPDGATNEKLFF. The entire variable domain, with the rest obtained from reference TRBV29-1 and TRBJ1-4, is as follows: SAVISQKPSRDICQRGTSLTIQCQVDSQVTMMFWYRQQPGQSLTLIATANQGSEATYESGFVIDKFPISRPNLTFSTLTVSNMSPEDSSIYLCSVPDGATNEKLFFGSGTQLSVL.

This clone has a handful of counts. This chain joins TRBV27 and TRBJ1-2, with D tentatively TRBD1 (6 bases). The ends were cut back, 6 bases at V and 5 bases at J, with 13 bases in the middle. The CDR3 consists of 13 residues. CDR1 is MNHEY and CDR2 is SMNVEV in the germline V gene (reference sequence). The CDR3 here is CASSTGISYGYTF. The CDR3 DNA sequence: TGTGCCAGCAGCACAGGGATATCGTATGGCTACACCTTC.

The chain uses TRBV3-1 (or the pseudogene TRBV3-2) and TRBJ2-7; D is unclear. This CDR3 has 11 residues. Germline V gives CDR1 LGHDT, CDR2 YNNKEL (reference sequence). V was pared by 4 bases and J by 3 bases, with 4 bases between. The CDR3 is CASSRFYEQYF. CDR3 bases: TGTGCCAGCAGCCGATTCTACGAGCAGTACTTC.

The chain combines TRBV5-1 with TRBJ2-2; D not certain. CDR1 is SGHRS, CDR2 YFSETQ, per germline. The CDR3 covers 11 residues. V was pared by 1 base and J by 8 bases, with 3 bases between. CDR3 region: CASSLWGELFF. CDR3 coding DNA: TGCGCCAGCAGCTTGTGGGGGGAGCTGTTTTTT.

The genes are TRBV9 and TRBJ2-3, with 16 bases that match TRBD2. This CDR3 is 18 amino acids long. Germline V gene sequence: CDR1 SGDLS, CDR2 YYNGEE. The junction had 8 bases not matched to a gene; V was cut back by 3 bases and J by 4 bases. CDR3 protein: CASSGWGTSGREPDTQYF. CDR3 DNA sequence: TGTGCCAGCAGCGGATGGGGGACTAGCGGGAGGGAGCCAGATACGCAGTATTTT.

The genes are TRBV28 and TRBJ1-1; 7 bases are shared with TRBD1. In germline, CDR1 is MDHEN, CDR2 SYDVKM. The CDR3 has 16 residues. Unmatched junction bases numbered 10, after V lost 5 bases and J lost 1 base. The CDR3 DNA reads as TGTGCCAGCAGTCCGCAGGGACAGTCTAGGAACACTGAAGCTTTCTTT. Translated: CASSPQGQSRNTEAFF.

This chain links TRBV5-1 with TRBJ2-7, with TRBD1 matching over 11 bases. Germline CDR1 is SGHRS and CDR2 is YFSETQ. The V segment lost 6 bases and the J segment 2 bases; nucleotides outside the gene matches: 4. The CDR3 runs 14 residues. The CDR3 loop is CASKPGQGAYEQYF. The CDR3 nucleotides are TGCGCCAGCAAGCCGGGACAGGGGGCCTACGAGCAGTACTTC.

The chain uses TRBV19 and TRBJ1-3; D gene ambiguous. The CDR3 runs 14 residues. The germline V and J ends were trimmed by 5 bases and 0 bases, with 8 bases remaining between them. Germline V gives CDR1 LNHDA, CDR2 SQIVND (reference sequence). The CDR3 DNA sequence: TGTGCCAGTAGTCCGGTAGTCTCTGGAAACACCATATATTTT. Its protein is CASSPVVSGNTIYF.

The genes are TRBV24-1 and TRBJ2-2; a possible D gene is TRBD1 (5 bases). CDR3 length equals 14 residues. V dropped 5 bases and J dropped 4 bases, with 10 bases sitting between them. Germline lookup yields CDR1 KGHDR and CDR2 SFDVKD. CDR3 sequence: CATSVRTSTGELFF. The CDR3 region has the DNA TGTGCCACCAGTGTAAGGACAAGCACCGGGGAGCTGTTTTTT.

Written as DNA, the CDR3 is TGCGCCAGCAGCTCCTACCCTGTTAGCGGGACAAACACCGGGGAGCTGTTTTTT. This translates into CASSSYPVSGTNTGELFF. This sequence joins TRBV5-1 and TRBJ2-2; 8 bases match TRBD2. Per germline, CDR1 SGHRS and CDR2 YFSETQ. J gave up 2 bases and V 3 bases, and 12 bases lay outside the gene matches. This CDR3 region has 18 residues.

The DNA of the CDR3 is TGTGCCAGCAGCCCCCGTGGTGGGAACACTGAAGCTTTCTTT. Translation gives CASSPRGGNTEAFF. The chain uses TRBV9 and TRBJ1-1, with D hard to call. Trimming shortened V by 4 bases and J by 1 base, and 11 bases separated the two germline ends. The CDR3 is 14 amino acids. Germline-derived CDR1 and CDR2 are SGDLS and YYNGEE. Filled out from reference TRBV9 and TRBJ1-1, the complete variable domain reads DSGVTQTPKHLITATGQRVTLRCSPRSGDLSVYWYQQSLDQGLQFLIQYYNGEERAKGNILERFSAQQFPDLHSELNLSSLELGDSALYFCASSPRGGNTEAFFGQGTRLTVV.

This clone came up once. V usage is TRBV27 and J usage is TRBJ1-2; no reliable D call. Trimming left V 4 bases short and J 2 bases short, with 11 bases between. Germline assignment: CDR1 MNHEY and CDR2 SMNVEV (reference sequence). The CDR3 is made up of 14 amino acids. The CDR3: CASSSLLANYGYTF. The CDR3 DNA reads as TGTGCCAGCAGTTCTCTTCTGGCAAACTATGGCTACACCTTC.

DNA for the CDR3: TGTGCCACGAAAGAGTCAGGATCCTATGGCTACACCTTC. Translation: CATKESGSYGYTF. The rearrangement uses TRBV19 and TRBJ1-2; no firm D call. Germline assignment: CDR1 LNHDA and CDR2 SQIVND (reference sequence). The CDR3 contains 13 residues. V was pared by 10 bases and J by 4 bases, with 16 bases between. Variable domain in full (rest from reference TRBV19 and TRBJ1-2): DGGITQSPKYLFRKEGQNVTLSCEQNLNHDAMYWYRQDPGQGLRLIYYSQIVNDFQKGDIAEGYSVSREKKESFPLTVTSAQKNPTAFYLCATKESGSYGYTFGSGTRLTVV.

The CDR3 nucleotides are TGTGCCAGTTCCGTCCGGGGTGAGTCCTACGAGCAGTACTTC. Encoded protein: CASSVRGESYEQYF. The chain recombines TRBV9 with TRBJ2-7, with D perhaps TRBD2 (5 bases). V lost 8 bases to trimming and J lost 1 base, with 16 bases between them. The CDR3 covers 14 residues. Germline CDR1 is SGDLS and CDR2 is YYNGEE.

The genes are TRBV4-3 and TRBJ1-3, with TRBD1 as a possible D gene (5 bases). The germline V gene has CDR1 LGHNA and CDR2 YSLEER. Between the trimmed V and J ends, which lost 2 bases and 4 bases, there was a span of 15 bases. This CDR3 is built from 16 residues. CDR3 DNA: TGCGCCAGCAGCCAATCCCGGGGCAGTTCCGGAAACACCATATATTTT. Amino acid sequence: CASSQSRGSSGNTIYF.

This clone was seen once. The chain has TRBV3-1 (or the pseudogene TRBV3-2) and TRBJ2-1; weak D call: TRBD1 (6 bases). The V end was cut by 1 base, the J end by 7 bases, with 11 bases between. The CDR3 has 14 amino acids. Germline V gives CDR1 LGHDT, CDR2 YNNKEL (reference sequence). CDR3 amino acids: CASSQVNRVNEQFF. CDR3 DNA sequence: TGTGCCAGCAGCCAAGTGAACAGGGTGAATGAGCAGTTCTTC.

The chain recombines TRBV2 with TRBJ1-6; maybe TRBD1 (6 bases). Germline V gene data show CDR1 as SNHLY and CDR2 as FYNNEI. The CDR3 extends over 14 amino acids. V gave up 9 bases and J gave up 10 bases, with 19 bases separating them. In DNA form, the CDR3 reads TGTGCCAGTACAATTTGGGGGGCTGGATCACCCCTCCACTTT. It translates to CASTIWGAGSPLHF.

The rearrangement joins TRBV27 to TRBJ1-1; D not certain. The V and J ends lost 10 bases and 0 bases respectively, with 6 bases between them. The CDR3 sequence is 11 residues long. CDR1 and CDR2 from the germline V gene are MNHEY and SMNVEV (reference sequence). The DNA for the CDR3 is TGTGCCACCGGGGTGAACACTGAAGCTTTCTTT. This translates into CATGVNTEAFF.

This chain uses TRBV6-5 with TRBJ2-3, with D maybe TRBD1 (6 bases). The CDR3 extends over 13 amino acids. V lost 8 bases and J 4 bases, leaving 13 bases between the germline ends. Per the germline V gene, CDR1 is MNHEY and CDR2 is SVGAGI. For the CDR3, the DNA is TGTGCCAGCGCCTATCCAGGGGCAGATACGCAGTATTTT. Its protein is CASAYPGADTQYF.

The CDR3 spells CASRSEGVRTEAFF. Here the CDR3 DNA reads TGTGCCAGTAGGTCAGAAGGGGTGCGGACTGAAGCTTTCTTT. The V call is TRBV19, the J call TRBJ1-1; a weak D match, TRBD1 (5 bases). Trimming removed 6 bases at V and 5 bases at J, with 16 bases between. CDR1 and CDR2 (germline): LNHDA, SQIVND (reference sequence). The CDR3 extends over 14 amino acids. The variable domain in full, completed from reference TRBV19 and TRBJ1-1, reads DGGITQSPKYLFRKEGQNVTLSCEQNLNHDAMYWYRQDPGQGLRLIYYSQIVNDFQKGDIAEGYSVSREKKESFPLTVTSAQKNPTAFYLCASRSEGVRTEAFFGQGTRLTVV.